This entry features one T cell receptor (beta chain) sequence. The clone's antigen remains unknown. The record has no base qualities; no much larger clone is one base away. The cohort comprised nearly 30 patients with locally advanced or metastatic urothelial carcinoma treated at Memorial Sloan Kettering on a trial protocol. Peripheral blood mononuclear cells were collected pretreatment and during treatment, with between 1 and 8 total time points per patient. The Qiagen DNeasy Blood extraction kit was used to purify genomic DNA from total PBMCs and from tumor samples. PBMCs were collected pretreatment and during treatment, and were isolated and stored as previously described. This entry comes from a study of PD-L1 blockade in urothelial cancer listed by TCRdb under 2017. About the investigation overall: Every patient began therapy in the mid-2010s and was given atezolizumab 1,200 mg intravenously every 3 weeks. Durable clinical benefit meant progression-free survival longer than 6 months, and TCR features were also tested against progression-free and overall survival. Durable clinical benefit was achieved by nine patients but not by the remaining 20. Patients had an ECOG performance status of 0 or 1 and had received between 0 and 3 prior chemotherapy regimens. About 90% of the 29 patients were males with bladder-origin urothelial cancer, and 18 of 29 reported a prior smoking history. In the same patients, whole exome sequencing and RNA sequencing of pretreatment tumors were performed in addition to TCR sequencing. The study was an exploratory multi-omic analysis of somatic, immune and clinical correlates of response to PD-L1 blockade with atezolizumab in urothelial cancer. TCR sequencing covered pretreatment tumor samples and matched, serially collected peripheral blood taken before and after atezolizumab treatment. Pretreatment blood TCR-seq was available for nearly 30 patients, at least one posttreatment blood collection was obtained for about 24 patients, and tumor TCR-seq was available for about 24 patients. Blood samples yielded a median of about 150,000 T cells and more than 80,000 unique TCRs, with median clonality about 0.08. Blood samples were analyzed at two time points: 3 weeks after treatment start (second dose) and 6 weeks after treatment start. What the research found in general, with its limitations: Small sample size (n ≈ 28) and many exploratory analyses mean the results are intended to be hypothesis-generating. Improved progression-free and overall survival was found to be associated with pretreatment peripheral blood TCR clonality below the median. Greater expansion of tumor-associated TCR clones in peripheral blood 3 weeks after the start of treatment was observed in patients with durable benefit (n ≈ 20, p = 0.022).

Synthetic TCR analog templates were spiked into each PCR to estimate absolute template abundance from read counts. The immunoSEQ assay used bias-controlled V and J gene primers to amplify TCRbeta CDR3 regions from genomic DNA. Sequencing of rearranged TCRbeta segments was done at approximately 20X coverage. The authors processed their data as follows. Clustering was used to correct sequencing errors, and CDR3s were annotated against IMGT to assign V, D and J genes. Out-of-frame and stop-codon sequences were excluded, and only productive TCRbeta rearrangements were used in downstream analyses. Clonality was calculated as one minus the Shannon entropy normalized by the log of the number of unique productive sequences. Fisher's exact test with Benjamini-Hochberg correction, using a cutoff of adjusted p below 0.01, was how clones that differed between time points or between blood and tumor were identified. TCRdb obtained this table from immuneACCESS and retained in-frame rearrangements with V and J assigned. These tables miss some clones; where compared with another copy, unresolved V genes account for less than half of the shortfall, and the remainder is unexplained. The V and J calls and the clone size are those of that table, but D and trimming were determined from the DNA. The sample profile shows tens of thousands of clones; around 84% of them were found once. 2.5% to 3% of the sample is in the top ten clones.

Here the sequenced sample was PBMCs, taken around atezolizumab (anti-PD-L1) treatment. The source of this sequence is a man between 70 and 80 years old with urothelial cancer.

The nucleotide sequence is TGCAGCGCGACCGGGACTAGCGGGAGTTTGTTCTACGAGCAGTACTTC. The resulting protein is CSATGTSGSLFYEQYF. The rearranged segments are TRBV29-1 and TRBJ2-7, and 14 junction bases match TRBD2. CDR1 and CDR2 are read off the germline V gene as SQVTM and ANQGSEA. The CDR3 sequence holds 16 residues, the cysteine and phenylalanine included. The kept DNA is CDR3 alone, 48 bases in frame from the first base. V trim: 7 bases; J trim: 3 bases; unmatched bases: 11.